Listed below are T cell receptor beta chains from one sample, sequenced in a study of T cells in Graves' hyperthyroidism and ophthalmopathy. Each CDR3 protein is one row after TCRdb ran MiXCR on the multiplex PCR reads. The sample lists under 350,000 distinct CDR3 sequences; about an eighth were seen once. Sequenced sample: blood. The receptor source for this set is a woman between 35 and 50 years old with Graves' hyperthyroidism. Both conserved end residues are part of each CDR3. D genes are given only for firm matches. A row's size may be missing; if present it is once, few, many or a size class.

TRBV15	.	many	TRBJ1-3	CATSRAGPGNTIYF	TGTGCCACCAGCAGAGCGGGACCTGGAAACACCATATATTTT
TRBV28	TRBD2	many	TRBJ2-1	CASSLSVEAGYNEQFF	TGTGCCAGCAGTTTAAGCGTGGAAGCGGGGTACAATGAGCAGTTCTTC
TRBV20-1	.	many	TRBJ1-3	CSARDAAGGNTIYF	TGCAGTGCTAGAGATGCGGCTGGGGGAAACACCATATATTTT
TRBV11-3	.	many	TRBJ2-1	CASSLLMENEQFF	TGTGCCAGCAGCTTGTTAATGGAAAATGAGCAGTTCTTC
TRBV7-9	TRBD2	many	TRBJ2-5	CASSSRLAGEGETQYF	TGTGCCAGCAGCTCTAGACTAGCGGGAGAGGGGGAGACCCAGTACTTC
TRBV12-3/TRBV12-4	.	many	TRBJ2-7	CASSLGLGFYEQYF	TGTGCCAGCAGTTTGGGTCTAGGATTCTACGAGCAGTACTTC
TRBV12-3/TRBV12-4	TRBD1	many	TRBJ2-5	CASSSTGTEETQYF	TGTGCCAGCAGTTCTACCGGGACAGAAGAGACCCAGTACTTC
TRBV5-4	TRBD2	.	TRBJ2-2	CASSSGTSGGSTGELFF	TGTGCCAGCAGCTCCGGGACTAGCGGTGGGAGCACCGGGGAGCTGTTTTTT
TRBV2	.	.	TRBJ2-5	CASSELGGRETQYF	TGTGCCAGCAGTGAATTGGGCGGGCGGGAGACCCAGTACTTC
TRBV11-2	TRBD1	many	TRBJ2-2	CASSLGTGSNTGELFF	TGTGCCAGCAGCTTAGGGACAGGTTCAAACACCGGGGAGCTGTTTTTT
TRBV28	TRBD1	.	TRBJ1-1	CASSDGTENTEAFF	TGTGCCAGCAGTGACGGGACAGAGAACACTGAAGCTTTCTTT
TRBV28	.	many	TRBJ1-6	CASNRYRDYNSPLHF	TGTGCCAGCAACCGTTACAGGGACTATAATTCACCCCTCCACTTT
TRBV7-2	TRBD2	many	TRBJ2-1	CASSLAASGGVWNEQFF	TGTGCCAGCAGCTTAGCGGCCTCGGGAGGGGTTTGGAATGAGCAGTTCTTC
TRBV2	.	many	TRBJ1-2	CATNSLPSPNYGYTF	TGTGCCACCAACAGCCTCCCGAGTCCTAACTATGGCTACACCTTC
TRBV28	TRBD1	many	TRBJ1-1	CASRPSSTGTEAFF	TGTGCCAGCAGACCCTCCTCGACAGGGACTGAAGCTTTCTTT
TRBV12-3/TRBV12-4	TRBD2	many	TRBJ2-1	CASSLSAGGDNEQFF	TGTGCCAGCAGTTTATCGGCGGGAGGGGACAATGAGCAGTTCTTC
TRBV5-5	TRBD1	few	TRBJ2-1	CASSFSTGGNEQFF	TGTGCCAGCAGCTTCAGTACAGGGGGCAATGAGCAGTTCTTC
TRBV3-1	TRBD1	many	TRBJ2-7	CASSLDRGYIEQYF	TGTGCCAGCAGCCTCGACAGGGGGTACATCGAGCAGTACTTC
TRBV19	.	.	TRBJ1-3	CASRIAGGAGNTIYF	TGTGCCAGTAGGATTGCCGGGGGCGCTGGAAACACCATATATTTT
TRBV20-1	TRBD2	many	TRBJ2-1	CSASSGLAGEDEQFF	TGCAGTGCTAGCTCCGGACTAGCGGGAGAAGATGAGCAGTTCTTC
TRBV12-3/TRBV12-4	.	many	TRBJ2-2	CASSLAMGGGFPGELFF	TGTGCCAGCAGTTTAGCTATGGGGGGCGGATTTCCCGGGGAGCTGTTTTTT
TRBV19	.	few	TRBJ1-1	CASSIPSVRGEAFF	TGTGCCAGTAGTATCCCATCGGTGAGGGGTGAAGCTTTCTTT
TRBV19	TRBD1	many	TRBJ1-1	CASSQIATGASEAFF	TGTGCCAGTAGTCAGATTGCGACAGGGGCGTCTGAAGCTTTCTTT
TRBV7-6	TRBD2	few	TRBJ2-5	CASSLVFSGRSKETQYF	TGTGCCAGCAGCTTAGTATTTAGCGGGAGGTCGAAAGAGACCCAGTACTTC
TRBV11-2	.	.	TRBJ1-5	CASSLAGTMFTGNQPQHF	TGTGCCAGCAGCTTAGCAGGGACTATGTTTACGGGCAATCAGCCCCAGCATTTT
TRBV2	TRBD2	many	TRBJ2-1	CASKTGGGNEQFF	TGTGCCAGCAAAACGGGAGGAGGGAATGAGCAGTTCTTC
TRBV28	.	many	TRBJ1-6	CASRTETYNSPLHF	TGTGCCAGCAGAACAGAAACCTATAATTCACCCCTCCACTTT
TRBV12-3/TRBV12-4	.	few	TRBJ2-2	CASSPDSFTGELFF	TGTGCCAGCAGTCCGGACAGCTTCACCGGGGAGCTGTTTTTT
TRBV11-3	TRBD2	many	TRBJ2-1	CASISGSAYNEQFF	TGTGCCAGCATTAGCGGGAGCGCCTACAATGAGCAGTTCTTC
TRBV10-3	TRBD1	.	TRBJ1-5	CASWTGLGQPQHF	TGTGCCAGCTGGACAGGGTTGGGTCAGCCCCAGCATTTT
TRBV24-1	.	many	TRBJ2-2	CATSGYRDTGELFF	TGTGCCACCAGTGGGTACAGGGACACCGGGGAGCTGTTTTTT